The text below deals with one T cell receptor delta chain. This receptor's antigen is unknown. The amino acid sequence in TCRdb belongs to a much larger clone and departs from this DNA's translation at residue 13, likely a sequencing read error; the sequence shown is translated from the DNA. This record belongs to a study of gamma-delta chains in newborns, infants, children (dated by TCRdb to 2018 to 2020). General notes on the study: According to the study title, microbial exposure causes polyclonal expansion of innate gammadelta T cells right after birth. How innate gammadelta T cell populations in human newborns were shaped by microbial exposure immediately after birth was investigated in the study.

Instrument used: Illumina MiSeq. The public reads were reprocessed by TCRdb using CATT, and rows of matching DNA were later combined. The sample profile shows about 3,800 delta-chain clones; about 0.5% of them were found once. The top ten clonotypes cover under 20% of the sample. The germline V gene encodes CDR1 GEAIGNYY and CDR2 EKD. Its CDR3 holds 20 amino acids, cysteine through phenylalanine. Only CDR3 DNA remains: 60 bases, in frame from the first base. The rearranged segments are TRDV2 and TRDJ3; TRDD3 matches 9 bases in the middle. This receptor was obtained from a child who was a newborn, infant or young child, either healthy, febrile or measles-vaccinated (not recorded which). Sequencing was done on a sample of blood. The DNA is as follows: TGTGCCTGTGACTCTATTTGGGGGATAGGCAGCTCCAGGGACACCCGACAGATGTTTTTC. It codes for CACDSIWGIGSSRDTRQMFF.